The 25 T cell receptor beta chains below all came from one sample that was sequenced in a study of T cell changes during pregnancy in multiple sclerosis. Profiled with immunoSEQ multiplex PCR; TCRdb holds only in-frame clones, not every one. The sample yields roughly 93,000 clones, about 91% seen once. The input for sequencing was peripheral blood, taken in the first trimester of pregnancy. The receptor set was obtained from a female donor in good health, enrolled as a control in a pregnancy study.

The V and J genes are TRBV5-6 and TRBJ2-1; D possibly corresponds to TRBD2 (7 bases). Trimming took 4 bases from V and 16 from J, leaving 15 bases between them. The CDR3 has 11 amino acids. CDR1 is SGHDT, CDR2 YYEEEE, per germline. CDR3 amino acids: CASSRGGKEFF. CDR3 nucleotides: TGTGCCAGCAGCAGGGGGGGGAAGGAATTCTTC.

The chain is built from TRBV9 and TRBJ2-7, with D possibly being TRBD1 (5 bases). The V gene's germline CDR1 is SGDLS and CDR2 YYNGEE. This CDR3 is 12 amino acids long. The germline V and J ends were trimmed by 7 bases and 3 bases, with 11 bases remaining between them. Here the CDR3 DNA reads TGTGCCAGCGGGGCCAAGCACTACGAGCAGTACTTC. It is translated as CASGAKHYEQYF. The full variable domain, completed using reference TRBV9 and TRBJ2-7, is DSGVTQTPKHLITATGQRVTLRCSPRSGDLSVYWYQQSLDQGLQFLIQYYNGEERAKGNILERFSAQQFPDLHSELNLSSLELGDSALYFCASGAKHYEQYFGPGTRLTVT.

The V gene is TRBV5-1, the J gene TRBJ2-7; D remains unclear. Trimming took off 2 bases at V and 0 bases at J, with 12 bases between the two ends. Looked up from germline, CDR1 is SGHRS and CDR2 is YFSETQ. This CDR3 contains 15 residues. The CDR3 coding sequence is TGCGCCAGCAGCTTTGTTTCGTCGAGCTCCTACGAGCAGTACTTC. Translated, it gives CASSFVSSSSYEQYF.

The chain carries TRBV4-2 and TRBJ2-1; 12 positions match TRBD2. With 2 bases clipped from V and 5 bases from J, the junction kept 7 bases outside the gene matches. This CDR3 has 17 amino acids. Germline CDR1 is LGHNA and CDR2 is YNFKEQ. DNA of the CDR3: TGTGCCAGCAGCCAAAGGGTACTAGCGGGGGGTCACAATGAGCAGTTCTTC. It encodes CASSQRVLAGGHNEQFF.

This clone was detected a few times. V is TRBV9 and J is TRBJ2-2; 16 bases align to TRBD2. V was clipped by 3 bases and J by 6 bases; unmatched bases: 8. Germline values: CDR1 SGDLS, CDR2 YYNGEE. The CDR3 has 18 residues. Here the CDR3 DNA reads TGTGCCAGCAGCGCTACCCCGGGACTAGCGGGGGGGCCCGGGGAGCTGTTTTTT. It specifies CASSATPGLAGGPGELFF.

The genes are TRBV7-6 and TRBJ2-7; 7 bases fit TRBD1. Germline CDR1 and CDR2: SGHVS and FNYEAQ. This CDR3 contains 13 residues. V lost 5 bases to trimming and J lost 3 bases; unmatched junction nucleotides: 4. CDR3 amino acids: CASSPRTGYEQYF. The DNA of the CDR3 is TGTGCCAGCAGCCCCCGGACAGGCTACGAGCAGTACTTC.

The V gene is TRBV15, the J gene TRBJ1-5; 11 bases align to TRBD1. Trimming cost V 3 bases and J 7 bases; bases outside gene matches: 2. Germline assignment: CDR1 LNHNV and CDR2 YYDKDF (reference sequence). There are 14 residues in the CDR3. The CDR3: CATSRDRGLQPQHF. CDR3 in DNA: TGTGCCACCAGCAGGGACAGGGGGCTGCAGCCCCAGCATTTT. The entire variable domain, with the rest obtained from reference TRBV15 and TRBJ1-5, is as follows: DAMVIQNPRYQVTQFGKPVTLSCSQTLNHNVMYWYQQKSSQAPKLLFHYYDKDFNNEADTPDNFQSRRPNTSFCFLDIRSPGLGDTAMYLCATSRDRGLQPQHFGDGTRLSIL.

The CDR3 sequence is CASRQDSGNTIYF. DNA of the CDR3: TGTGCTAGCCGACAGGACTCTGGAAACACCATATATTTT. This rearrangement joins TRBV12-5 to TRBJ1-3; TRBD1 might be the D (6 bases). Germline loops: CDR1 LGHNT, CDR2 FRNRAP. The V and J ends lost 9 bases and 0 bases respectively, with 9 bases between them. The CDR3 consists of 13 residues.

The chain links TRBV2 to TRBJ1-2; no clear D. This CDR3 contains 13 residues. CDR1 SNHLY and CDR2 FYNNEI come from the germline V gene. Trimming left V 4 bases short and J 8 bases short, with 14 bases between. The DNA of the CDR3 is TGTGCCAGCAGTGTTGGCGGGCCCTACGGCTACACCTTC. The encoded protein is CASSVGGPYGYTF.

Here the CDR3 DNA reads TGTGCCAGCAGCTTGTCCAACTTGGGCACAGATACGCAGTATTTT. The encoded protein is CASSLSNLGTDTQYF. This rearrangement joins TRBV7-8 to TRBJ2-3; no firm D call. Trimming took off 3 bases at V and 1 base at J, with 11 bases between the two ends. Germline-derived CDR1 and CDR2 are SGHVS and FQNEAQ. The CDR3 totals 15 residues.

The V gene is TRBV5-5, the J gene TRBJ1-1; TRBD1 might be the D (5 bases). Trimming stripped 3 bases from V and 4 bases from J, with 13 bases between. The CDR3 contains 14 residues. The germline CDR1 and CDR2 sequences are SGHKS and YYEKEE (reference sequence). CDR3 coding DNA: TGTGCCAGCAGCTCCTGGGGCAGTACCACTGAAGCTTTCTTT. Its translation: CASSSWGSTTEAFF.

The rearrangement links TRBV29-1 to TRBJ1-5; a possible D gene is TRBD1 (6 bases). CDR3 length equals 13 residues. The ends were cut back, 4 bases at V and 3 bases at J, with 10 bases in the middle. Germline assignment: CDR1 SQVTM and CDR2 ANQGSEA. The CDR3 is CSVGGGYNQPQHF. As DNA, the CDR3 is TGCAGCGTTGGGGGGGGCTACAATCAGCCCCAGCATTTT.

This clone was found a few times. This rearrangement joins TRBV7-9 to TRBJ2-5; D unclear. CDR1 SEHNR and CDR2 FQNEAQ come from the germline V gene (reference sequence). The CDR3 has 11 amino acids. V was pared by 5 bases and J by 5 bases, with 6 bases between. CDR3 sequence: CASSPFETQYF. DNA of the CDR3: TGTGCCAGCAGCCCTTTCGAGACCCAGTACTTC.

The rearrangement joins TRBV11-1 to TRBJ2-5; TRBD2 matches 11 bases. Germline loops: CDR1 SGHAT, CDR2 FQDESV (reference sequence). The CDR3 sequence is 15 residues long. V was clipped by 7 bases and J by 3 bases; unmatched bases: 7. The CDR3 DNA is TGTGCCAGCACCCTGGGACTAGCGGTTAAAGAGACCCAGTACTTC. Its protein product is CASTLGLAVKETQYF. Combining the CDR3 with reference TRBV11-1 and TRBJ2-5 gives the whole variable domain EAEVAQSPRYKITEKSQAVAFWCDPISGHATLYWYRQILGQGPELLVQFQDESVVDDSQLPKDRFSAERLKGVDSTLKIQPAELGDSAMYLCASTLGLAVKETQYFGPGTRLLVL.

The V and J genes are TRBV7-9 and TRBJ2-2; D call uncertain. Trimming left V 5 bases short and J 9 bases short, with 4 bases between. The CDR3 has 10 amino acids. CDR1 is SEHNR, CDR2 FQNEAQ, per germline (reference sequence). CDR3 in amino acids: CASSPRELFF. For the CDR3, the DNA is TGTGCCAGCAGCCCCAGGGAGCTGTTTTTT.

CDR3 sequence: CASTPPGERRYTF. CDR3 sequence (DNA): TGTGCCAGTACCCCCCCCGGGGAGAGGAGATACACCTTC. The rearrangement joins TRBV19 to TRBJ1-2; D unclear. V lost 7 bases, J lost 11 bases, and 20 bases lay in between. This CDR3 is built from 13 residues. Looked up from germline, CDR1 is LNHDA and CDR2 is SQIVND (reference sequence). Looking up the rest from reference TRBV19 and TRBJ1-2 gives the full variable domain: DGGITQSPKYLFRKEGQNVTLSCEQNLNHDAMYWYRQDPGQGLRLIYYSQIVNDFQKGDIAEGYSVSREKKESFPLTVTSAQKNPTAFYLCASTPPGERRYTFGSGTRLTVV.

The chain recombines TRBV6-1 with TRBJ2-2; TRBD1 aligns across 7 bases. This CDR3 is built from 14 residues. Unmatched junction bases numbered 6, after V lost 6 bases and J lost 5 bases. CDR1 is MNHNS and CDR2 is SASEGT in the germline V gene. The CDR3 loop reads CASRGKTGTGELFF. Written as DNA, the CDR3 is TGTGCCAGCAGGGGAAAGACAGGGACCGGGGAGCTGTTTTTT.

This chain links TRBV5-4 with TRBJ2-7; D unresolved. Germline V CDR1 and CDR2: SGHNT, YYREEE (reference sequence). The CDR3 runs 14 residues. V lost 1 base and J 5 bases, leaving 13 bases between the germline ends. CDR3 DNA: TGTGCCAGCAGCTTGAGAGAGTACGAGAACGAGCAGTACTTC. Translating it yields CASSLREYENEQYF.

This clone was found once. This chain joins TRBV4-1 and TRBJ1-5, with D uncertain. V was pared by 0 bases and J by 4 bases, with 10 bases between. Germline CDR1 MGHRA, CDR2 YSYEKL. There are 15 residues in the CDR3. The CDR3 loop reads CASSQDRGLNQPQHF. For the CDR3, the DNA is TGCGCCAGCAGCCAAGATCGAGGGCTAAATCAGCCCCAGCATTTT.

This chain links TRBV6-6 with TRBJ2-3; maybe TRBD2 (6 bases). CDR3 length: 14 amino acids. V dropped 5 bases and J dropped 2 bases, with 11 bases sitting between them. The germline gives CDR1 MNHNY, CDR2 SVGAGI (reference sequence). The CDR3 DNA sequence: TGTGCCAGCAGTCCGACTAGTTCCACAGATACGCAGTATTTT. Protein sequence: CASSPTSSTDTQYF.

This clone was counted once. This chain joins TRBV2 and TRBJ1-6, with 11 bases lining up with TRBD1. The V segment lost 6 bases and the J segment 10 bases; nucleotides outside the gene matches: 11. This CDR3 comprises 16 residues. Germline CDR1 is SNHLY and CDR2 is FYNNEI. CDR3 loop: CASRPRAGTGGSPLHF. The CDR3 DNA is TGTGCCAGCAGACCCCGCGCCGGGACAGGGGGATCACCCCTCCACTTT.

In its sample, this clone was seen many times. The V and J genes are TRBV28 and TRBJ1-6; D is perhaps TRBD1 (6 bases). Germline V gene sequence: CDR1 MDHEN, CDR2 SYDVKM. Trimming left V 3 bases short and J 0 bases short, with 18 bases between. The CDR3 length is 19 residues. CDR3 region: CASSLPPDRTSSYNSPLHF. DNA of the CDR3: TGTGCCAGCAGTTTGCCACCGGACAGAACCAGCTCCTATAATTCACCCCTCCACTTT. The full variable domain, in which reference TRBV28 and TRBJ1-6 provide the parts outside the CDR3, is DVKVTQSSRYLVKRTGEKVFLECVQDMDHENMFWYRQDPGLGLRLIYFSYDVKMKEKGDIPEGYSVSREKKERFSLILESASTNQTSMYLCASSLPPDRTSSYNSPLHFGNGTRLTVT.

The chain has TRBV27 and TRBJ2-2; 7 bases line up with TRBD1. The J segment lost 6 bases and the V segment lost 3 bases, leaving 7 bases of the junction unmatched. This CDR3 is 15 amino acids long. The germline V gene has CDR1 MNHEY and CDR2 SMNVEV (reference sequence). The chain's CDR3 is CASSFGTEVAGELFF. The CDR3 DNA sequence: TGTGCCAGCAGTTTCGGGACAGAGGTGGCCGGGGAGCTGTTTTTT.

In this sample, this clone is medium-sized. The chain uses TRBV6-4 and TRBJ2-2, with 11 bases identical to TRBD2. CDR1 is MRHNA and CDR2 is SNTAGT in the germline V gene. The CDR3 consists of 15 residues. The J segment lost 4 bases and the V segment lost 4 bases, leaving 2 bases of the junction unmatched. The DNA for the CDR3 is TGTGCCAGCAGTGGCCTAGCGGGGGGCACCGGGGAGCTGTTTTTT. Its translation is CASSGLAGGTGELFF.

V and J are TRBV11-2 and TRBJ2-3, with 13 bases that match TRBD2. Trimming removed 6 bases from V and 6 bases from J; junction bases left unmatched: 12. Germline CDR1 is SGHAT and CDR2 is FQNNGV. The CDR3 sequence is 17 residues long. The CDR3 region has the DNA TGTGCCAGCAGGTCATACCTACTAGCGGGGGGGCCCGATACGCAGTATTTT. This gives the protein CASRSYLLAGGPDTQYF.